The sequence of this T cell receptor (beta chain) was determined in a study of shared clonotypes between healthy human individuals. As for the study in general: Ranging from 18 to 49 in age, donors were a couple of women and a few men. Researchers assigned three CD4 naive, three CD4 memory, two CD8 naive and one CD8 memory plate to each donor. Study findings and constraints: Despite large depth, rarefaction showed incomplete sorted-subset sequencing. An effect of sequencing depth on clonotype sharing among donors was expected.

Some clones are missing from TCRdb's copy, which holds only in-frame ones; the method was immunoSEQ multiplex PCR. The sample has 2 million to 2.5 million clones; 85% to 95% are singletons. A word on this clone: Its antigen is unidentified.

The CDR3 is 15 amino acids. CDR1 and CDR2 (germline): SGHRS, YFSETQ. The V segment lost 0 bases and the J segment 3 bases; nucleotides outside the gene matches: 5. The chain couples TRBV5-1 to TRBJ2-7; 8 nucleotides agree with TRBD1. The specimen sequenced was naive CD4+ T cells from PBMCs. The subset here: CD45RA+ positively selected. The receptor comes from a man aged 18 to 29 in good health. Some clones in this sample may be carry-over from other donors' samples. CDR3 residues: CASSLGTGWNYEQYF. Here the CDR3 DNA reads TGCGCCAGCAGCTTGGGGACAGGGTGGAACTACGAGCAGTACTTC.